The 9 T cell receptor beta chains below come from one sample, sequenced in a study of blood T cell repertoires in COVID-19. This table comes from immunoSEQ multiplex PCR, and its TCRdb copy is limited to in-frame clones, with some not included. This table holds more than 55,000 clones, around 91% found once. The sample comprised peripheral blood. The receptor set was obtained from an older woman with COVID-19, enrolled during active disease.

The V gene is TRBV18, the J gene TRBJ2-7, with no clear D. Looked up from germline, CDR1 is KGHSH and CDR2 is LQKENI. V gave up 1 base and J gave up 2 bases, with 9 bases separating them. The CDR3 spans 14 residues. DNA of the CDR3: TGTGCCAGCTCACCACTAGCCCAGACCTACGAGCAGTACTTC. Protein product: CASSPLAQTYEQYF.

The V gene is TRBV7-2, the J gene TRBJ1-1; TRBD1 is a possible D gene (5 bases). Germline lookup yields CDR1 SGHTA and CDR2 FQGNSA. The CDR3 totals 13 residues. Between the trimmed V and J ends, which lost 5 bases and 3 bases, there was a span of 10 bases. CDR3: CASSVGGYTEAFF. The CDR3, as DNA: TGTGCCAGCAGCGTCGGGGGGTACACTGAAGCTTTCTTT.

The chain carries TRBV30 and TRBJ2-1, with 11 bases that match TRBD2. J was trimmed by 0 bases and V by 7 bases; bases with no gene match: 11. Germline V gene sequence: CDR1 GTSNPN, CDR2 SVGIG (reference sequence). The CDR3 length is 17 residues. The CDR3 reads CAYTSFSGRASYNEQFF. The CDR3 DNA sequence: TGTGCCTACACTTCGTTTAGCGGGAGGGCCTCCTACAATGAGCAGTTCTTC.

This clone was counted a single time. This rearrangement joins TRBV19 to TRBJ1-5; 7 positions agree with TRBD1. V was pared by 9 bases and J by 0 bases, with 11 bases of the junction left unmatched. CDR3 length equals 16 residues. Germline V lookup: CDR1 LNHDA, CDR2 SQIVND (reference sequence). The CDR3 nucleotides are TGTGCCAGCGTCAGGGACAGAGCTATTAGCAATCAGCCCCAGCATTTT. Protein sequence: CASVRDRAISNQPQHF. Full variable domain (rest looked up from reference TRBV19 and TRBJ1-5): DGGITQSPKYLFRKEGQNVTLSCEQNLNHDAMYWYRQDPGQGLRLIYYSQIVNDFQKGDIAEGYSVSREKKESFPLTVTSAQKNPTAFYLCASVRDRAISNQPQHFGDGTRLSIL.

The chain carries TRBV6-5 and TRBJ1-6; TRBD1 agrees at 9 bases. The trim removed 2 bases at V and 5 bases at J, leaving 4 bases unmatched. Germline V gene sequence: CDR1 MNHEY, CDR2 SVGAGI. The CDR3 is 16 residues long. For the CDR3, the DNA is TGTGCCAGCAGTTACCTGGGACAGGGTAATAATTCACCCCTCCACTTT. It is translated as CASSYLGQGNNSPLHF.

The V gene is TRBV9, the J gene TRBJ2-7; TRBD2 matches 7 bases. Trimming took 5 bases from V and 0 from J; bases not matched to a gene: 11. Per the germline V gene, CDR1 is SGDLS and CDR2 is YYNGEE. The CDR3 has 16 amino acids. In DNA form, the CDR3 reads TGTGCCAGCAGTTCCGATAGCGGGCTTTCCTCCTACGAGCAGTACTTC. It yields the protein CASSSDSGLSSYEQYF.

The CDR3 DNA reads TGTGCCAGCAGTGCGTTAACAGGGGACTTCTACGAGCAGTACTTC. Protein product: CASSALTGDFYEQYF. The chain joins TRBV27 to TRBJ2-7; tentative D call: TRBD1 (7 bases). CDR3 length: 15 amino acids. The germline V gene has CDR1 MNHEY and CDR2 SMNVEV (reference sequence). Trimming took 5 bases from V and 3 from J, leaving 17 bases between them.

This clone was recorded only once. The chain joins TRBV9 to TRBJ2-1; the D gene is possibly TRBD2 (6 bases). The germline V gene has CDR1 SGDLS and CDR2 YYNGEE. Trimming cost V 4 bases and J 6 bases, with 14 bases left between them. The CDR3 is 14 amino acids. The CDR3 spells CASSPGLLPNEQFF. DNA for the CDR3: TGTGCCAGCAGCCCCGGACTACTACCCAATGAGCAGTTCTTC.

V gene TRBV24-1 combines with J gene TRBJ2-7; D uncertain. Trimming took off 7 bases at V and 6 bases at J, with 18 bases between the two ends. Per the germline V gene, CDR1 is KGHDR and CDR2 is SFDVKD. The CDR3 runs 14 residues. The CDR3 spells CATSSPAGVGEQYF. CDR3 coding DNA: TGTGCCACCAGCTCTCCGGCAGGCGTAGGCGAGCAGTACTTC.